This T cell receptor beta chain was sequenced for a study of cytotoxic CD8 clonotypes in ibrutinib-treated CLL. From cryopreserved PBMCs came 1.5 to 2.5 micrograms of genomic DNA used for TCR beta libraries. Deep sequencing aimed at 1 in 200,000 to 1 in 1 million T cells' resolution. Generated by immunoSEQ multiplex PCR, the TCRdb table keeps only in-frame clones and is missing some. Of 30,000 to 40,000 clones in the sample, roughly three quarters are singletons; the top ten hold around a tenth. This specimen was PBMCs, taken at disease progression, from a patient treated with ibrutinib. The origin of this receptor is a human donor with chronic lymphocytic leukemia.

The CDR3 nucleotides are TGTGCAGCAACGGGGACAGGGGGATCACCCCTCCACTTT. This codes for CAATGTGGSPLHF. V usage is TRBV10-3 and J usage is TRBJ1-6, with 11 bases lining up with TRBD1. Germline CDR1 ENHRY, CDR2 SYGVKD. The CDR3 contains 13 residues.